Detailed here is one TCR beta chain. J was trimmed by 6 bases and V by 5 bases; bases with no gene match: 2. CDR1 and CDR2 (germline): SGHTA, FQGNSA. This CDR3 region has 14 residues. The data stem from a study of technical replicates of blood from a few donors. Clones were read by immunoSEQ multiplex PCR, and TCRdb kept only the in-frame ones, dropping some. The sample shows around 73,000 clones, more than 90% of them seen only once. Sequencing input: PBMCs. The TCR was taken from a human donor in good health. Some clones in this sample may be carry-over from other donors' samples. The chain combines TRBV7-2 with TRBJ1-4; TRBD1 agrees at 11 bases. The CDR3 DNA reads TGTGCCAGCAGCCCGGACAGGGGGCATGAAAAACTGTTTTTT. Translation: CASSPDRGHEKLFF.